This T cell receptor beta chain was captured in a study of molecular identifiers for immune sequencing clone quantification. Notes on the study in general: The share of molecules held by clones above 20 RNA copies was over 97% in effector cells and under 1% in naive cells.

Germline values: CDR1 LGHNA, CDR2 YSLEER. The ends lost 0 bases at V and 1 base at J; junction bases unmatched: 10. CDR3 length: 19 residues. Investigators produced naive CD8 libraries from roughly 18,000 to 920,000 sorted cells, drawing on 10%, 30% or 50% RNA. A single record per CDR3 protein comes from TCRdb applying MiXCR to the PCR reads. The table includes around 86,000 distinct CDR3 sequences, around 19% detected once. This clonotype was picked up many times. Its antigen is undetermined. The chain recombines TRBV4-3 with TRBJ2-7; 12 nucleotides agree with TRBD2. The sequence was collected from a human donor in good health. Some libraries in this study had Jurkat cell RNA spiked in. Sequencing used naive CD8+ T cells from blood, with Jurkat cell RNA spiked in. Described subset: FACS-sorted CD8+CD4-CCR7+CD45RA+ naive T cells. CDR3 sequence reads: CASSQEDRPTSGGSYEQYF. CDR3 DNA: TGCGCCAGCAGCCAAGAAGACCGACCGACTAGCGGGGGTTCCTACGAGCAGTACTTC.